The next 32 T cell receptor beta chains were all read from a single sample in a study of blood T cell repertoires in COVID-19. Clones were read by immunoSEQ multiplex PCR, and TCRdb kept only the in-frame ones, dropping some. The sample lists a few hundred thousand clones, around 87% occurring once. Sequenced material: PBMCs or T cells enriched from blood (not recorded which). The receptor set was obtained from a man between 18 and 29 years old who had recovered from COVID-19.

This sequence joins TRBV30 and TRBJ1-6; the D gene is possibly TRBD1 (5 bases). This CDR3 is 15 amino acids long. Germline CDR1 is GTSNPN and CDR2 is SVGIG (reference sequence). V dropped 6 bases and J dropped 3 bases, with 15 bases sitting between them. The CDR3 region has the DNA TGTGCCTGCAATGGACGGGGGGGCTATAATTCACCCCTCCACTTT. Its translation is CACNGRGGYNSPLHF. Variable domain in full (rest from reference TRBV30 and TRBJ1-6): SQTIHQWPATLVQPVGSPLSLECTVEGTSNPNLYWYRQAAGRGLQLLFYSVGIGQISSEVPQNLSASRPQDRQFILSSKKLLLSDSGFYLCACNGRGGYNSPLHFGNGTRLTVT.

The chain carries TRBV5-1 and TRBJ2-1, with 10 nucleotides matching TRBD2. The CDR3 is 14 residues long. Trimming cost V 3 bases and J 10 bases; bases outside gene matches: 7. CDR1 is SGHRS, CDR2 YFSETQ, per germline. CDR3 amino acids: CASSSAGGNEEQFF. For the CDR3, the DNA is TGCGCCAGCAGCTCAGCGGGAGGGAATGAGGAGCAGTTCTTC.

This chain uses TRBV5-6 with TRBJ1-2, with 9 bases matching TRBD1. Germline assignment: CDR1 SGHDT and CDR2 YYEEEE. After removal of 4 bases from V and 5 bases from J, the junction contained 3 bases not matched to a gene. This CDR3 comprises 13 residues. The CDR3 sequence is CASSQQGAYGYTF. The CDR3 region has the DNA TGTGCCAGCAGCCAACAGGGGGCTTATGGCTACACCTTC.

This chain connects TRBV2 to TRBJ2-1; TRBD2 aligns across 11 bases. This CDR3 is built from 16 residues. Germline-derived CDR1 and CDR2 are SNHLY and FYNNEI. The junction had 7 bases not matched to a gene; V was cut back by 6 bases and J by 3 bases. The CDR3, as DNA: TGTGCCAGCAGCCCAGGGACTAGCGGCTTCTACAATGAGCAGTTCTTC. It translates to CASSPGTSGFYNEQFF.

In DNA form, the CDR3 reads TGTGCCACCAGTGGCTCCGGGAGTGAGCAGTTCTTC. Protein sequence: CATSGSGSEQFF. The chain is built from TRBV24-1 and TRBJ2-1, with D tentatively TRBD2 (6 bases). Trimming shortened V by 5 bases and J by 9 bases, and 10 bases separated the two germline ends. Germline loops: CDR1 KGHDR, CDR2 SFDVKD. The length of the CDR3 is 12 residues.

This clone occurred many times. CDR3 sequence: CASSFASVTPYNEQFF. CDR3 nucleotides: TGTGCCAGCAGCTTCGCTAGCGTCACGCCCTACAATGAGCAGTTCTTC. This chain joins TRBV3-1 (or the pseudogene TRBV3-2) and TRBJ2-1, with a possible D match to TRBD2 (6 bases). The CDR3 sequence is 16 residues long. Trimming removed 5 bases at V and 2 bases at J, with 16 bases between. CDR1 and CDR2 from the germline V gene are LGHDT and YNNKEL (reference sequence).

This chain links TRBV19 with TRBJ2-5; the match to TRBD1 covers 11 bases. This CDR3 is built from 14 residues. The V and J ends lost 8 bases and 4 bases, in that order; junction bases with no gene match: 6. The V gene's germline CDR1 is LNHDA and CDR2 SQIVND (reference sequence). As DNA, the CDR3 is TGTGCCAGTTCGGAGGGGACAGGGGGAGAGACCCAGTACTTC. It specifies CASSEGTGGETQYF.

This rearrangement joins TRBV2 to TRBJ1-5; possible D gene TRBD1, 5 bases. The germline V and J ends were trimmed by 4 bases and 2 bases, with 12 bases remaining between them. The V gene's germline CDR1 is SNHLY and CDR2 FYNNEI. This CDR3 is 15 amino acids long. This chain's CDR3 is CASSVTQGGNQPQHF. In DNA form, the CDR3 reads TGTGCCAGCAGTGTCACCCAGGGTGGCAATCAGCCCCAGCATTTT.

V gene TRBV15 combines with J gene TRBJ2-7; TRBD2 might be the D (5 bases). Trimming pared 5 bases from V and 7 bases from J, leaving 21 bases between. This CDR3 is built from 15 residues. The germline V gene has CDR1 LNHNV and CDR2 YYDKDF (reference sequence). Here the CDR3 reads CATSPTGGRLIEQYF. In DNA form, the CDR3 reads TGTGCCACCAGCCCGACCGGAGGACGGCTAATAGAGCAGTACTTC.

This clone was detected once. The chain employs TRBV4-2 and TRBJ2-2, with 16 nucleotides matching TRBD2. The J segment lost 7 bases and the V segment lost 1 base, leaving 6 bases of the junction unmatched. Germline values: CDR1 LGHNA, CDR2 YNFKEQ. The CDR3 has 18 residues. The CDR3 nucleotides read TGTGCCAGCAGCCAAGTTCCGGGACTAGCGGGAGGGGACGGGGAGCTGTTTTTT. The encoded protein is CASSQVPGLAGGDGELFF.

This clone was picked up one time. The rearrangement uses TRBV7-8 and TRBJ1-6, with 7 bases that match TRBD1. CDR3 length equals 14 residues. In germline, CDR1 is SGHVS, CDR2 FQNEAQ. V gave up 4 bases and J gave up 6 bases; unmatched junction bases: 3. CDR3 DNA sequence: TGTGCCAGCAGCTCAAGGGACAGTAATTCACCCCTCCACTTT. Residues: CASSSRDSNSPLHF.

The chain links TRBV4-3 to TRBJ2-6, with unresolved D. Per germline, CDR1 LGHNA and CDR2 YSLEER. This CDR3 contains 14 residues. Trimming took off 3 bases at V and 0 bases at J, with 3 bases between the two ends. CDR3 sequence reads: CASSHNSGANVLTF. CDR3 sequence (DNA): TGCGCCAGCAGCCACAACTCTGGGGCCAACGTCCTGACTTTC.

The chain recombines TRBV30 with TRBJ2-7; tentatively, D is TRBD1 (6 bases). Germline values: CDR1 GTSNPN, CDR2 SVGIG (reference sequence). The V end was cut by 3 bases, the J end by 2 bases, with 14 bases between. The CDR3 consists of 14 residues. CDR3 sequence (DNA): TGTGCCTGGAGCCGTACAGGGCCCACCTACGAGCAGTACTTC. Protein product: CAWSRTGPTYEQYF.

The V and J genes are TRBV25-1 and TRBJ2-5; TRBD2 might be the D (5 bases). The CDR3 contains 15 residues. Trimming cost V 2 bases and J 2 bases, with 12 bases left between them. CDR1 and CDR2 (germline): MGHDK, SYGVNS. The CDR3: CASSEQTGIQETQYF. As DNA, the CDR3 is TGTGCCAGCAGTGAACAGACGGGGATACAAGAGACCCAGTACTTC.

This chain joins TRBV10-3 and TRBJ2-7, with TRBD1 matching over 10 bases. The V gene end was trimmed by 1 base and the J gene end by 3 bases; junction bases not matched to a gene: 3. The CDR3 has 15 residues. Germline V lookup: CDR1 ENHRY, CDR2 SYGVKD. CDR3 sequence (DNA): TGTGCCATCAGTGAGTTTGGGACAGGGGACTACGAGCAGTACTTC. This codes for CAISEFGTGDYEQYF.

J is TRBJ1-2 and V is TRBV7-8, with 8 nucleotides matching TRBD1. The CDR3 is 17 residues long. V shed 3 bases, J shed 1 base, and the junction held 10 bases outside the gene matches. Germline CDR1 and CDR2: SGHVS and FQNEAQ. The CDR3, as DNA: TGTGCCAGCAGCTTCCCGGACAGGGAGAAGGGTAACTATGGCTACACCTTC. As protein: CASSFPDREKGNYGYTF.

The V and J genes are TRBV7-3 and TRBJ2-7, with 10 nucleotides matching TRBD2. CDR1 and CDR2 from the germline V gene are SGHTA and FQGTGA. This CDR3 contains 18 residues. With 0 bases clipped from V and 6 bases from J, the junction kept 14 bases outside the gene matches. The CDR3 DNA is TGTGCCAGCAGCTTAACGCATTCTCTAGCGGGAGAAGGGAGCGAGCAGTACTTC. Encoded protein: CASSLTHSLAGEGSEQYF.

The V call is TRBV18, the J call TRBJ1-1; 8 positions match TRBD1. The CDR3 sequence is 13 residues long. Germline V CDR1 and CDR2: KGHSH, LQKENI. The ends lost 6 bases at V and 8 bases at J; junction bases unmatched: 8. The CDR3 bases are TGTGCCAGCTCCCCCATGGGACAGGAAGAAGCTTTCTTT. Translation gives CASSPMGQEEAFF.

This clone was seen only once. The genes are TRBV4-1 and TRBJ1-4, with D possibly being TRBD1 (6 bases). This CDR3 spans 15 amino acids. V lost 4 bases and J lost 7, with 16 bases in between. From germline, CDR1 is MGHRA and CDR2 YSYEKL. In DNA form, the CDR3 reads TGCGCCAGCAGCCGACCGACAGGTGGGGCTGAAAAACTGTTTTTT. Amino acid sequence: CASSRPTGGAEKLFF.

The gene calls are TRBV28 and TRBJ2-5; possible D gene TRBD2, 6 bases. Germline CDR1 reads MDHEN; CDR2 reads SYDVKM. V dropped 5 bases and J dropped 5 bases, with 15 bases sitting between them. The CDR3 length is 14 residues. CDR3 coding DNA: TGTGCCAGCAGTCCAGCGAACCGGGAGGAGACCCAGTACTTC. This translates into CASSPANREETQYF.

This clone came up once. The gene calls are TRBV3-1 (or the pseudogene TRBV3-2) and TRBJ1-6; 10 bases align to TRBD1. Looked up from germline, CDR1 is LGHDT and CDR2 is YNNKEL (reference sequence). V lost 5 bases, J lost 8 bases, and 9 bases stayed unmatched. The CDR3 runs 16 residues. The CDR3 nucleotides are TGTGCCAGCAGCAAACGACAGGGGGCAAGGGATTCACCCCTCCACTTT. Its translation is CASSKRQGARDSPLHF.

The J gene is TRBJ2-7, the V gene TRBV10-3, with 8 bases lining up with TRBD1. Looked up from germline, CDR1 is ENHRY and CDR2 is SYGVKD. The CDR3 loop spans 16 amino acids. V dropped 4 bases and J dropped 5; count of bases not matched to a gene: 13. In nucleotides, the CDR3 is TGTGCCATCAGTGGTAGGGATCGAACAGGGGGAAACGAGCAGTACTTC. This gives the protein CAISGRDRTGGNEQYF.

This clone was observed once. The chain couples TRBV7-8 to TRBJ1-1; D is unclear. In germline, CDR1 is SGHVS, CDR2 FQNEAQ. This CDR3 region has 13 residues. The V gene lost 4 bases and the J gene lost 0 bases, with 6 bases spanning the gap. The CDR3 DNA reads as TGTGCCAGCAGCTCACAAATGAACACTGAAGCTTTCTTT. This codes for CASSSQMNTEAFF.

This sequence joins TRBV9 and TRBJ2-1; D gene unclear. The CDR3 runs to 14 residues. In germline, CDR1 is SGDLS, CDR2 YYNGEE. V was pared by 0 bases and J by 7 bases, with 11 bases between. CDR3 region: CASSVESSENEQFF. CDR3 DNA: TGTGCCAGCAGCGTAGAATCGAGTGAGAATGAGCAGTTCTTC.

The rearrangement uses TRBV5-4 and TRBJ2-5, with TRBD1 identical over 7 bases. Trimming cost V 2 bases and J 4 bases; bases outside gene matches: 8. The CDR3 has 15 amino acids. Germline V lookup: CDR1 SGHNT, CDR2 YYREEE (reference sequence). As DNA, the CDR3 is TGTGCCAGCAGCTTTCCGTTCGCAGGGGGAGAGACCCAGTACTTC. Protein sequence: CASSFPFAGGETQYF.

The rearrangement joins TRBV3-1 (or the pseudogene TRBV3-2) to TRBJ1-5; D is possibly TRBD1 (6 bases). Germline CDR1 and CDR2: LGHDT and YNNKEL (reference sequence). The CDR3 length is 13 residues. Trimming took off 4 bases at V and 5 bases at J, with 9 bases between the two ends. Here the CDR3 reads CASSLTGDQPQHF. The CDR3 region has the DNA TGTGCCAGCAGCCTGACAGGAGATCAGCCCCAGCATTTT.

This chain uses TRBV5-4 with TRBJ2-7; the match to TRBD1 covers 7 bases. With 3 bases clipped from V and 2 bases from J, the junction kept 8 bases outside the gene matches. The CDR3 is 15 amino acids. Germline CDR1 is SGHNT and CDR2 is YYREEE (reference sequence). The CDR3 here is CASSSDRVLPYEQYF. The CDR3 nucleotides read TGTGCCAGCAGCTCAGACAGGGTTTTACCCTACGAGCAGTACTTC.

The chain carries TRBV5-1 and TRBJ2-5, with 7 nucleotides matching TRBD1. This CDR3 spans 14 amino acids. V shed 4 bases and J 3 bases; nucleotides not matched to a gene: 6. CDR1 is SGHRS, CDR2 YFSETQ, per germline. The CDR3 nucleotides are TGCGCCAGCAGCATGGGGCAGGGGGAAGAGACCCAGTACTTC. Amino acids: CASSMGQGEETQYF. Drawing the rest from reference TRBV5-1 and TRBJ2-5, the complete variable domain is KAGVTQTPRYLIKTRGQQVTLSCSPISGHRSVSWYQQTPGQGLQFLFEYFSETQRNKGNFPGRFSGRQFSNSRSEMNVSTLELGDSALYLCASSMGQGEETQYFGPGTRLLVL.

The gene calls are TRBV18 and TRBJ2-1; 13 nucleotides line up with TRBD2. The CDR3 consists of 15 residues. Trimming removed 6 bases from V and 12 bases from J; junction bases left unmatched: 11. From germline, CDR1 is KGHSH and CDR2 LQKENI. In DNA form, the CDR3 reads TGTGCCAGCTCGCCGTCTACTAGCGGGAGGGCCCCGCAGTTCTTC. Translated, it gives CASSPSTSGRAPQFF.

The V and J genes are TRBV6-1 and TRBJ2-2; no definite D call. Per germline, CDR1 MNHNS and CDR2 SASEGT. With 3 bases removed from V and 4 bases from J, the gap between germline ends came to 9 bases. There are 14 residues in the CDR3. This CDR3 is CASSDSVATGELFF. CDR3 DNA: TGTGCCAGCAGTGATTCTGTAGCCACCGGGGAGCTGTTTTTT.

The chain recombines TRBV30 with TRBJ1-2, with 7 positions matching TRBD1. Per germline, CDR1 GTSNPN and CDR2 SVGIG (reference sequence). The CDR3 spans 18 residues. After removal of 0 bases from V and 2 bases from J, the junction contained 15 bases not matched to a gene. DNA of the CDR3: TGTGCCTGGAGTGTACCAGTTTATCCGCCGGGACAGAACTATGGCTACACCTTC. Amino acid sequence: CAWSVPVYPPGQNYGYTF. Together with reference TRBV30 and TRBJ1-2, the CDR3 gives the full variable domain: SQTIHQWPATLVQPVGSPLSLECTVEGTSNPNLYWYRQAAGRGLQLLFYSVGIGQISSEVPQNLSASRPQDRQFILSSKKLLLSDSGFYLCAWSVPVYPPGQNYGYTFGSGTRLTVV.

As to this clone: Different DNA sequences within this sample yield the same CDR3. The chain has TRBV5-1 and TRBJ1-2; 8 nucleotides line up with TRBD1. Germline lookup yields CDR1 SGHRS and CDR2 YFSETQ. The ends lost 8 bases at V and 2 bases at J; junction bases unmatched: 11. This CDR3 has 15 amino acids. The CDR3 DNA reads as TGCGCCAGTTCACTTACCGGGACAGGAAACTATGGCTACACCTTC. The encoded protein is CASSLTGTGNYGYTF.